This record covers a single T cell receptor beta chain. In the original analysis: Counts of nucleated cells, estimated from reference gene primer amplification, were obtained. Libraries were prepared by immunoSEQ multiplex PCR; TCRdb keeps only in-frame clonotypes and omits some of them. D and trimming come from the DNA, and the V and J calls and clone size come from that table. The profile shows 150,000 to 200,000 clones, approximately 84% of them singletons. Trimming stripped 6 bases from V and 5 bases from J, with 2 bases between. The CDR3 is 10 residues long. CDR1 is MNHEY, CDR2 SVGAGI, per germline. This record belongs to a study of blood T cell repertoires in COVID-19. Study summary: T cells, B-cell-depleted T cells, or PBMCs supplied cDNA or gDNA.

Enrolled during active infection, Seattle patients were then followed longitudinally. The specimen sequenced was peripheral blood. The TCR originated in a woman aged 45-59 years with COVID-19, enrolled during active disease. This rearrangement joins TRBV6-5 to TRBJ2-1; D remains unclear. CDR3 amino acids: CASSDNEQFF. In DNA form, the CDR3 reads TGTGCCAGCAGCGACAATGAGCAGTTCTTC.